This TCR beta chain came from a study of cytomegalovirus exposure and HLA in healthy donors. The CDR3 is made up of 12 amino acids. CDR1 and CDR2 from the germline V gene are LNHDA and SQIVND (reference sequence). Trimming cost V 10 bases and J 3 bases, with 12 bases left between them. Study results and limitations: Researchers catalogued 150 or so TCR beta chains as cytomegalovirus-associated.

The data were produced by immunoSEQ multiplex PCR, yet TCRdb's version contains in-frame clones alone and is incomplete. This sample has about 190,000 clones, with 75% to 90% found just once. This clone was counted a few times. The antigen remains undetermined. Sequences were obtained from PBMCs. This sequence joins TRBV19 and TRBJ1-1, with no clear D. The sequence derives from a man younger than 35 in good health and CMV-seropositive. CDR3 nucleotide sequence: TGTGCCACCGGGGAAGGGTACACTGAAGCTTTCTTT. It codes for CATGEGYTEAFF.